Shown below are 23 T cell receptor beta chains from a single sample sequenced in a study of T cell responses to AZD1222 COVID-19 vaccine (dated by TCRdb to the early 2020s). The receptor library was made with the immunoSEQ multiplex PCR assay. In TCRdb, the immuneACCESS table is reduced to in-frame sequences with V and J assigned. These tables do not hold every clone; where another copy was compared, an unresolved V gene accounts for under half, and the others remain unexplained. This sample holds roughly 83,000 clones; more than 70% were observed only once. The biggest ten clones account for 8.7% of the sample. Sample time point, as interpreted from the label and publication: baseline before first vaccination. The sample here was peripheral blood, taken on day 0 of AZD1222 vaccination. These receptors originate from an adult in good health.

The chain links TRBV10-3 to TRBJ1-2, with 8 bases that match TRBD1. CDR3 length equals 17 residues. V lost 3 bases to trimming and J lost 6 bases; unmatched junction nucleotides: 15. Germline values: CDR1 ENHRY, CDR2 SYGVKD. CDR3 DNA sequence: TGTGCCATCAGTGATCTATCCGGGACAGGAACTTTACATGGCTACACCTTC. Protein sequence: CAISDLSGTGTLHGYTF.

The chain recombines TRBV5-5 with TRBJ1-1; possibly TRBD1 for D (5 bases). Trimming took 4 bases from V and 5 from J, leaving 12 bases between them. The CDR3 consists of 13 residues. Germline assignment: CDR1 SGHKS and CDR2 YYEKEE (reference sequence). The CDR3 here is CASSPGGFTEAFF. The DNA of the CDR3 is TGTGCCAGCAGCCCCGGGGGATTTACTGAAGCTTTCTTT.

This clone was picked up one time. The chain couples TRBV27 to TRBJ2-7; D is possibly TRBD1 or TRBD2 (6 bases each). Germline loops: CDR1 MNHEY, CDR2 SMNVEV (reference sequence). Trimming shortened V by 3 bases and J by 5 bases, and 11 bases separated the two germline ends. CDR3 length: 13 amino acids. CDR3 residues: CASSFLGGDEQYF. In DNA, the CDR3 is TGTGCCAGCAGTTTCTTGGGGGGCGACGAGCAGTACTTC.

This chain joins TRBV19 and TRBJ1-5; D is unclear. CDR3 length: 12 residues. Germline V gives CDR1 LNHDA, CDR2 SQIVND (reference sequence). V lost 0 bases to trimming and J lost 6 bases, with 3 bases between them. CDR3 nucleotide sequence: TGTGCCAGTAGTATAGATGCTCAGCCCCAGCATTTT. Its translation is CASSIDAQPQHF.

V is TRBV27 and J is TRBJ1-1, with 9 bases lining up with TRBD1. V trimming: 7 bases; J trimming: 3 bases; junction bases outside the gene matches: 9. Germline V gives CDR1 MNHEY, CDR2 SMNVEV (reference sequence). CDR3 length: 15 residues. The CDR3 sequence: CASNPRTGADTEAFF. CDR3 DNA: TGTGCCAGCAATCCTAGGACAGGGGCGGACACTGAAGCTTTCTTT.

The J gene is TRBJ2-6, the V gene TRBV4-1; 7 nucleotides agree with TRBD2. CDR3 length equals 16 residues. With 4 bases clipped from V and 4 bases from J, the junction kept 7 bases outside the gene matches. CDR1 and CDR2 from the germline V gene are MGHRA and YSYEKL. CDR3 nucleotides: TGCGCCAGCAGCCCCCCCGCGGGAGCCGGGGCCAACGTCCTGACTTTC. As protein: CASSPPAGAGANVLTF.

This clone was detected only once. The V gene is TRBV18, the J gene TRBJ1-5, with D unclear. This CDR3 is 14 amino acids long. V shed 0 bases and J shed 4 bases, with 7 bases lying between them. Germline V gives CDR1 KGHSH, CDR2 LQKENI. CDR3 residues: CASSPPSVNQPQHF. CDR3 in DNA: TGTGCCAGCTCACCACCGTCGGTTAATCAGCCCCAGCATTTT.

V is TRBV3-1 (or the pseudogene TRBV3-2) and J is TRBJ2-7; D possibly corresponds to TRBD1 (6 bases). The CDR3 loop spans 15 amino acids. V was trimmed by 6 bases and J by 4 bases, leaving 19 bases between them. The germline CDR1 and CDR2 sequences are LGHDT and YNNKEL (reference sequence). The CDR3 reads CASRRLPGQDYEQYF. The CDR3 DNA reads as TGTGCCAGCAGACGCCTCCCGGGACAAGATTACGAGCAGTACTTC.

The chain carries TRBV4-1 and TRBJ1-1; 9 bases line up with TRBD1. With 5 bases clipped from V and 5 bases from J, the junction kept 3 bases outside the gene matches. The CDR3 has 13 residues. The germline gives CDR1 MGHRA, CDR2 YSYEKL. Here the CDR3 reads CASSKQGATEAFF. Here the CDR3 DNA reads TGCGCCAGCAGCAAACAGGGGGCGACTGAAGCTTTCTTT.

The V gene is TRBV6-5, the J gene TRBJ1-1; the D is unclear. This CDR3 is 16 amino acids long. The germline V gene has CDR1 MNHEY and CDR2 SVGAGI. The V end was cut by 2 bases, the J end by 1 base, with 14 bases between. CDR3 residues: CASSYPFNLRNTEAFF. The CDR3 coding sequence is TGTGCCAGCAGTTACCCGTTCAACCTTAGGAACACTGAAGCTTTCTTT.

V and J are TRBV19 and TRBJ1-2; no reliable D call. Germline assignment: CDR1 LNHDA and CDR2 SQIVND (reference sequence). There are 15 residues in the CDR3. Trimming removed 1 base at V and 2 bases at J, with 11 bases between. The CDR3 spells CASSIGTSWNYGYTF. The CDR3 nucleotides are TGTGCCAGTAGTATAGGAACATCTTGGAACTATGGCTACACCTTC.

The chain combines TRBV18 with TRBJ2-6; D is ambiguous. The CDR3 loop spans 16 amino acids. The germline V and J ends were trimmed by 1 base and 0 bases, with 7 bases remaining between them. Germline CDR1 KGHSH, CDR2 LQKENI. CDR3 bases: TGTGCCAGCTCACCACAGGGCCTCTCTGGGGCCAACGTCCTGACTTTC. Translation: CASSPQGLSGANVLTF.

This clone was detected only a few times. The rearrangement uses TRBV28 and TRBJ1-2; TRBD1 might be the D (5 bases). The V gene's germline CDR1 is MDHEN and CDR2 SYDVKM. V shed 0 bases and J shed 5 bases, with 13 bases lying between them. There are 15 residues in the CDR3. The CDR3 loop is CASSLWGEEIYGYTF. DNA for the CDR3: TGTGCCAGCAGTTTATGGGGGGAGGAGATTTATGGCTACACCTTC.

The rearrangement uses TRBV10-1 and TRBJ2-1; D tentatively reads TRBD1 or TRBD2 (5 bases each). The germline gives CDR1 WNHNN, CDR2 SYGVQD (reference sequence). V was cut by 6 bases and J by 9 bases, with 15 bases left in between. The CDR3 consists of 13 residues. CDR3: CASSGTTQSEQFF. CDR3 nucleotides: TGCGCCAGCAGCGGGACCACCCAGAGTGAGCAGTTCTTC.

The sample holds one count of this clone. The V call is TRBV5-1, the J call TRBJ2-1; TRBD2 matches 7 bases. V was pared by 1 base and J by 0 bases, with 4 bases of the junction left unmatched. The CDR3 is 16 amino acids. Germline CDR1 SGHRS, CDR2 YFSETQ. The CDR3 loop is CASSLIGGSSYNEQFF. The CDR3 nucleotides read TGCGCCAGCAGCTTGATCGGGGGGAGCTCCTACAATGAGCAGTTCTTC.

V usage is TRBV2 and J usage is TRBJ2-1; no clear D gene. The V end lost 6 bases, the J end lost 4 bases, and 4 bases lay between the germline ends. Germline assignment: CDR1 SNHLY and CDR2 FYNNEI. This CDR3 contains 11 residues. In nucleotides, the CDR3 is TGTGCCAGCAGGTCGTACAATGAGCAGTTCTTC. Protein product: CASRSYNEQFF.

This chain uses TRBV7-2 with TRBJ2-5; possibly TRBD2 for D (5 bases). The germline V gene encodes CDR1 SGHTA and CDR2 FQGNSA. The CDR3 runs 13 residues. Trimming took off 7 bases at V and 6 bases at J, with 15 bases between the two ends. The CDR3 sequence: CASISSGSKTQYF. The CDR3 bases are TGTGCCAGCATCTCTTCGGGGTCCAAGACCCAGTACTTC. Full variable domain (remainder filled in from reference TRBV7-2 and TRBJ2-5): GAGVSQSPSNKVTEKGKDVELRCDPISGHTALYWYRQSLGQGLEFLIYFQGNSAPDKSGLPSDRFSAERTGGSVSTLTIQRTQQEDSAVYLCASISSGSKTQYFGPGTRLLVL.

The rearrangement uses TRBV19 and TRBJ2-7, with 9 bases matching TRBD2. The ends lost 3 bases at V and 5 bases at J; junction bases unmatched: 5. There are 14 residues in the CDR3. Germline V lookup: CDR1 LNHDA, CDR2 SQIVND (reference sequence). In DNA, the CDR3 is TGTGCCAGTAGTATTAGCGGGAGTCAGAACGAGCAGTACTTC. Protein sequence: CASSISGSQNEQYF.

The chain joins TRBV27 to TRBJ2-1; no clear D gene. Germline CDR1 and CDR2: MNHEY and SMNVEV (reference sequence). With 7 bases removed from V and 8 bases from J, the gap between germline ends came to 24 bases. The CDR3 consists of 16 residues. CDR3 sequence (DNA): TGTGCCAGCAAGTACTACCGGAGTAATGAAGACGATGAGCAGTTCTTC. Translating it yields CASKYYRSNEDDEQFF.

The chain employs TRBV12-5 and TRBJ2-5; 7 bases are shared with TRBD1. Germline loops: CDR1 LGHNT, CDR2 FRNRAP. This CDR3 contains 15 residues. Trimming at V came to 4 bases and at J to 1 base, leaving 6 bases not matched to a gene. CDR3 in DNA: TGTGCTAGTGGTTCACTGACAGGGTTCCAAGAGACCCAGTACTTC. Its translation is CASGSLTGFQETQYF.

This chain uses TRBV6-5 with TRBJ1-1; TRBD1 might be the D (5 bases). The CDR3 loop spans 14 amino acids. Germline assignment: CDR1 MNHEY and CDR2 SVGAGI. V lost 8 bases to trimming and J lost 0 bases, with 13 bases between them. CDR3 sequence: CASGAFPMNTEAFF. In DNA, the CDR3 is TGTGCCAGCGGGGCCTTCCCGATGAACACTGAAGCTTTCTTT.

The rearrangement links TRBV7-9 to TRBJ1-3; D gene ambiguous. This CDR3 has 15 residues. Germline V gene sequence: CDR1 SEHNR, CDR2 FQNEAQ (reference sequence). V lost 2 bases, J lost 4 bases, and 12 bases lay in between. DNA for the CDR3: TGTGCCAGCAGCTTAAGTACAGTTCTAGGAAACACCATATATTTT. As protein: CASSLSTVLGNTIYF.

The V and J genes are TRBV4-1 and TRBJ1-2; D is unclear. The CDR3 sequence is 15 residues long. Germline V lookup: CDR1 MGHRA, CDR2 YSYEKL. Trimming took off 1 base at V and 1 base at J, with 10 bases between the two ends. In DNA form, the CDR3 reads TGCGCCAGCAGCCAAGGCTTACAGCTTAACTATGGCTACACCTTC. This gives the protein CASSQGLQLNYGYTF.